These T cell receptor beta chains were read from a single sample in a study of cytotoxic CD8 clonotypes in ibrutinib-treated CLL. Repertoires were generated with immunoSEQ multiplex PCR, while TCRdb's copy carries only in-frame clones and drops some. The profile shows tens of thousands of clones, roughly four fifths of them singletons. The sequencing here drew on PBMCs, taken before ibrutinib treatment. The receptor source for this set is a human donor with chronic lymphocytic leukemia. The CDR3 runs from the conserved cysteine through the conserved F or W. Each record gives: V gene, J gene, D gene, clone size, CDR3 DNA, CDR3 protein. The D gene is left open where the match is weak. A row's size may be missing; if present it is once, few, many or a size class.

TRBV27	TRBJ1-5	NA	NA	TGTGCCAGCAGACGATCGGACAATCAGCCCCAGCATTTT	CASRRSDNQPQHF
TRBV6-4	TRBJ1-2	TRBD1	once	TGTGCCAGCAGTGACTCGGGGACAGGGATGGGGAACTATGGCTACACCTTC	CASSDSGTGMGNYGYTF
TRBV19	TRBJ1-5	NA	NA	TGTGCCAGTAGCAACACCTATAGCAATCAGCCCCAGCATTTT	CASSNTYSNQPQHF
TRBV5-1	TRBJ2-7	TRBD2	few	TGCGCCAGCAGCAAGCAGCCGGGACTAGCGGGGATACCTACTCAGCAGTACTTC	CASSKQPGLAGIPTQQYF
TRBV7-2	TRBJ2-3	NA	NA	TGTGCCAGCAGCTTAATGGTAGTTTCGGATACGCAGTATTTT	CASSLMVVSDTQYF
TRBV11-2	TRBJ2-1	TRBD2	NA	TGTGCCAGCAGCCAAGGACTAGCGGGGCCCCGCTCCTACAATGAGCAGTTCTTC	CASSQGLAGPRSYNEQFF
TRBV18	TRBJ2-5	NA	NA	TGTGCCAGCTCACCTGGCCACCAAGAGACCCAGTACTTC	CASSPGHQETQYF
TRBV18	TRBJ2-6	NA	NA	TGTGCCAGCTCACCCGGGTGGGCTGGGGCCAACGTCCTGACTTTC	CASSPGWAGANVLTF
TRBV5-1	TRBJ2-1	TRBD1	NA	TGCGCCAGCAGCAGAACCCGGGACAGACTCTACAATGAGCAGTTCTTC	CASSRTRDRLYNEQFF
TRBV7-2	TRBJ2-3	NA	few	TGTGCCAGCAGCCCCGGACTGGAAACAGATACGCAGTATTTT	CASSPGLETDTQYF
TRBV29-1	TRBJ1-5	TRBD1	NA	TGCAGCGTTGGGGGCCCGGGACAGGGAGAGCCCCAGCATTTT	CSVGGPGQGEPQHF
TRBV28	TRBJ2-7	NA	NA	TGTGCCAGCTCTACGCAGGGTCCCTACGAGCAGTACTTC	CASSTQGPYEQYF
TRBV29-1	TRBJ2-5	NA	NA	TGCAGCGTTGAATTCCTAGAAGGGGTCGAGACCCAGTACTTC	CSVEFLEGVETQYF
TRBV30	TRBJ1-2	NA	NA	TGTGCCTGGAGTAAGGATTATGGCTACACCTTC	CAWSKDYGYTF
TRBV2	TRBJ1-5	NA	NA	TGTGCCAGCAGTGAAGCAGGGTTCGGAAATCAGCCCCAGCATTTT	CASSEAGFGNQPQHF
TRBV6-5	TRBJ2-5	TRBD2	NA	TGTGCCAGCGGGAGGGGAGCGGGGACCCAGTACTTC	CASGRGAGTQYF
TRBV7-2	TRBJ1-1	TRBD1	NA	TGTGCCAGCAGCTCCCTGTTAGGGGGCCGGACTGAAGCTTTCTTT	CASSSLLGGRTEAFF
TRBV18	TRBJ1-3	TRBD1	NA	TGTGCCAGCTCACAGGGACAGCACTCTGGAAACACCATATATTTT	CASSQGQHSGNTIYF
TRBV30	TRBJ2-3	TRBD2	NA	TGTGCCTGGAGTGTAGAGCGGGGCTTGGGGGGGGATACGCAGTATTTT	CAWSVERGLGGDTQYF
TRBV5-6	TRBJ1-6	NA	NA	TGTGCCAGCAGCCGCGGGTCAGTGATTGATTCACCCCTCCACTTT	CASSRGSVIDSPLHF
TRBV5-1	TRBJ2-7	TRBD1	NA	TGCGCCAGCAGCTCGGGACAGAATACCTACGAGCAGTACTTC	CASSSGQNTYEQYF
TRBV15	TRBJ2-3	TRBD2	NA	TGTGCCACCAGCAGACGTTGGACTAGCGATGGGACAGATACGCAGTATTTT	CATSRRWTSDGTDTQYF
TRBV13	TRBJ2-3	TRBD2	few	TGTGCCAGCAGCTCAGGACTAGCGGGAGGGCCTATAGATACGCAGTATTTT	CASSSGLAGGPIDTQYF
TRBV5-1	TRBJ2-5	TRBD1	NA	TGCGCCAGCAGCTACACTGACAGGGGGGCGACCCAGTACTTC	CASSYTDRGATQYF
TRBV6-6	TRBJ1-3	TRBD1	NA	TGTGCCAGCAGGACAGGGGTCGGCTCTGGAAACACCATATATTTT	CASRTGVGSGNTIYF
TRBV27	TRBJ1-6	NA	NA	TGTGCCAGCAGTCCCCGGGGGGGCAGGAATAATTCACCCCTCCACTTT	CASSPRGGRNNSPLHF
TRBV15	TRBJ1-5	TRBD1	NA	TGTGCCACCAGCAGAGATGCGGGACAGACCCCTCGGCCCCAGCATTTT	CATSRDAGQTPRPQHF
TRBV5-1	TRBJ1-1	TRBD1	NA	TGCGCCAGCAGCTATTACAGGGGGCTGAATGAAGCTTTCTTT	CASSYYRGLNEAFF
TRBV6-5	TRBJ1-1	NA	NA	TGTGCCAGCAGTTACCGGCGGAACACTGAAGCTTTCTTT	CASSYRRNTEAFF
TRBV6-6	TRBJ2-7	NA	NA	TGTGCCAGCAGTCAGAGACGAGGCGAGCAGTACTTC	CASSQRRGEQYF